Given below is one TCR beta chain in context. CDR3 length: 16 residues. The V end lost 3 bases, the J end lost 1 base, and 16 bases lay between the germline ends. CDR1 SGDLS and CDR2 YYNGEE come from the germline V gene. These data come from a study of blood T cell repertoires in COVID-19. Study background: Samples taken during acute and convalescent COVID-19 were collected in the United States, Italy and Spain. In each case, the material was cDNA or gDNA derived from T cells, B-cell-depleted T cells, or PBMCs.

Generated by immunoSEQ multiplex PCR, the TCRdb table keeps only in-frame clones and is missing some. The sample lists around 240,000 clones; approximately 81% were seen once. The chain couples TRBV9 to TRBJ1-2, with no clear D. The sequenced sample consisted of peripheral blood. The clonotype comes from a man in his forties or fifties with acute or convalescent COVID-19. CDR3 DNA: TGTGCCAGCAGCGCCAGCGGGTCTGGATTTAACTATGGCTACACCTTC. Amino acids: CASSASGSGFNYGYTF.